This entry features one TCR beta chain sequence. The germline gives CDR1 KGHSH, CDR2 LQKENI. Trimming removed 0 bases from V and 6 bases from J, with 21 bases in between. The CDR3 sequence is 17 residues long. Assay: immunoSEQ multiplex PCR; the TCRdb copy retains only in-frame clones and omits some. This sample yields about 190,000 clones, of which around 85% are seen a single time; approximately 1.1% belongs to the top ten. This entry belongs to a study of blood T cell repertoires in COVID-19. This clonotype originated in a young man with acute or convalescent COVID-19. The chain couples TRBV18 to TRBJ2-7; D perhaps matches TRBD2 (6 bases). Sequencing was done on a sample of peripheral blood. The CDR3 is CASSPPILALNPLEQYF. In DNA form, the CDR3 reads TGTGCCAGCTCACCACCGATTCTAGCGCTAAACCCCCTCGAGCAGTACTTC.